Each of the 9 T cell receptor beta chains below was sequenced from the same sample in a study of glioma-infiltrating T cells after dendritic cell vaccination. Sequencing used immunoSEQ multiplex PCR; TCRdb keeps in-frame clones, though not all of them. Of about 50,000 clones listed, 75% to 90% were seen once; the top ten hold 5% to 6%. Described time point: after dendritic cell vaccination, including at tumor progression/relapse. The sequenced sample was blood, obtained after dendritic cell vaccination. The receptors shown here come from a human donor with glioblastoma.

V is TRBV2 and J is TRBJ1-5; no firm D call. The CDR3 length is 15 residues. Germline-derived CDR1 and CDR2 are SNHLY and FYNNEI. The ends were cut back, 3 bases at V and 1 base at J, with 10 bases in the middle. CDR3 DNA sequence: TGTGCCAGCAGTGAGTTGGAGGCGAGCAATCAGCCCCAGCATTTT. Protein sequence: CASSELEASNQPQHF.

This CDR3 reads CASSPNYGNTEAFF. CDR3 nucleotides: TGTGCCAGCAGCCCGAACTACGGTAACACTGAAGCTTTCTTT. J is TRBJ1-1 and V is TRBV7-9, with D unresolved. Germline-derived CDR1 and CDR2 are SEHNR and FQNEAQ (reference sequence). The CDR3 is made up of 14 amino acids. Trimming removed 5 bases at V and 2 bases at J, with 12 bases between.

The V gene is TRBV6-5, the J gene TRBJ1-1; 10 bases map to TRBD1. This CDR3 is 16 amino acids long. Germline V CDR1 and CDR2: MNHEY, SVGAGI. The V segment lost 2 bases and the J segment 0 bases; nucleotides outside the gene matches: 3. CDR3 loop: CASSYVGQGMNTEAFF. The CDR3 DNA follows: TGTGCCAGCAGTTACGTGGGACAGGGGATGAACACTGAAGCTTTCTTT.

The chain has TRBV5-6 and TRBJ2-1; 8 nucleotides align to TRBD2. The CDR3 is made up of 15 amino acids. The germline CDR1 and CDR2 sequences are SGHDT and YYEEEE. V shed 4 bases, J shed 2 bases, and the junction held 5 bases outside the gene matches. The CDR3 sequence is CASSDGLAPYNEQFF. In DNA form, the CDR3 reads TGTGCCAGCAGCGACGGACTAGCCCCCTACAATGAGCAGTTCTTC. Combining the CDR3 with reference TRBV5-6 and TRBJ2-1 gives the whole variable domain DAGVTQSPTHLIKTRGQQVTLRCSPKSGHDTVSWYQQALGQGPQFIFQYYEEEERQRGNFPDRFSGHQFPNYSSELNVNALLLGDSALYLCASSDGLAPYNEQFFGPGTRLTVL.

The chain has TRBV28 and TRBJ2-1; 10 bases are a match to TRBD2. Trimming took 6 bases from V and 8 from J; bases not matched to a gene: 16. This CDR3 comprises 17 residues. The germline CDR1 and CDR2 sequences are MDHEN and SYDVKM. The CDR3 DNA reads TGTGCCAGCAGCCGAGGACTAGCGGTCGAGGTATGGTATGAGCAGTTCTTC. Its protein product is CASSRGLAVEVWYEQFF.

V is TRBV28 and J is TRBJ2-3; 10 bases are a match to TRBD2. After removal of 7 bases from V and 5 bases from J, the junction contained 6 bases not matched to a gene. CDR1 and CDR2 (germline): MDHEN, SYDVKM. The CDR3 covers 14 residues. CDR3 in amino acids: CASNLAGAGDTQYF. CDR3 nucleotides: TGTGCCAGCAATCTAGCGGGAGCAGGAGATACGCAGTATTTT.

The rearrangement uses TRBV6-1 and TRBJ1-3; D call uncertain. This CDR3 has 14 amino acids. CDR1 and CDR2 from the germline V gene are MNHNS and SASEGT. Trimming left V 7 bases short and J 0 bases short, with 10 bases between. The CDR3 loop reads CASIGRLSGNTIYF. The CDR3 DNA is TGTGCCAGCATCGGCAGACTCTCTGGAAACACCATATATTTT.

The V gene is TRBV7-6, the J gene TRBJ1-1, with D hard to call. Germline lookup yields CDR1 SGHVS and CDR2 FNYEAQ. The CDR3 extends over 13 amino acids. CDR3 region: CVTQITGNTEAFF. In nucleotides, the CDR3 is TGTGTCACGCAGATTACGGGGAACACTGAAGCTTTCTTT.

In its sample, this clone was seen once. V and J are TRBV5-6 and TRBJ2-1; D is ambiguous. The germline V gene encodes CDR1 SGHDT and CDR2 YYEEEE. V was cut by 5 bases and J by 7 bases, with 13 bases left in between. This CDR3 spans 13 amino acids. CDR3 residues: CASSTTFLNEQFF. The CDR3 bases are TGTGCCAGCAGTACTACCTTTTTGAATGAGCAGTTCTTC.